These 7 T cell receptor beta chains were all obtained from the same sample, sequenced in a study of T cell responses to AZD1222 COVID-19 vaccine (dated by TCRdb to 2020 to 2023). The receptor library was made with the immunoSEQ multiplex PCR assay. Here the immuneACCESS table is served through TCRdb, limited to in-frame sequences with V and J called. Missing clones are a known gap in these copies; in checked studies unresolved V genes cover under half, and the rest lacks a known reason. The table for this sample lists over 100,000 clones; roughly 90% of them were counted only once. Around 0.99% of the sample is taken by the ten largest. The time point label of this sample denotes: about 28 days (+/-7) after the second vaccine dose. The sample was peripheral blood, taken 28 days after the second AZD1222 dose. The receptors come from an adult who received the AZD1222 COVID-19 vaccine.

The V and J genes are TRBV2 and TRBJ2-5; D call uncertain. V was pared by 1 base and J by 2 bases, with 5 bases between. This CDR3 contains 13 residues. CDR1 SNHLY and CDR2 FYNNEI come from the germline V gene. The CDR3 DNA follows: TGTGCCAGCAGTGAAGGGGGTCAAGAGACCCAGTACTTC. It encodes CASSEGGQETQYF.

The V and J genes are TRBV6-1 and TRBJ1-3; D not resolved. CDR1 MNHNS and CDR2 SASEGT come from the germline V gene. This CDR3 region has 11 residues. V lost 2 bases, J lost 16 bases, and 12 bases lay in between. CDR3 sequence reads: CASSELVAVYF. CDR3 nucleotides: TGTGCCAGCAGTGAATTGGTGGCCGTGTATTTT.

The chain combines TRBV11-1 with TRBJ1-2; perhaps TRBD1 as D (6 bases). The length of the CDR3 is 15 residues. The V end was cut by 1 base, the J end by 4 bases, with 13 bases between. The V gene's germline CDR1 is SGHAT and CDR2 FQDESV (reference sequence). The CDR3 sequence is CASSLGPGAAYGYTF. The CDR3 nucleotides are TGTGCCAGCAGCTTAGGACCAGGGGCGGCCTATGGCTACACCTTC.

This chain links TRBV6-5 with TRBJ2-2, with D tentatively TRBD1 or TRBD2 (6 bases each). V was shortened by 3 bases and J by 8 bases, with 13 bases between the two germline ends. CDR1 and CDR2 (germline): MNHEY, SVGAGI. The CDR3 is 14 residues long. The CDR3 is CASSYRQGRGELFF. CDR3 DNA: TGTGCCAGCAGTTATCGGCAGGGGAGGGGGGAGCTGTTTTTT.

The chain combines TRBV4-1 with TRBJ2-3; TRBD1 is a possible D gene (6 bases). Trimming took off 1 base at V and 2 bases at J, with 28 bases between the two ends. CDR3 length: 21 amino acids. CDR1 and CDR2 from the germline V gene are MGHRA and YSYEKL. Written as DNA, the CDR3 is TGCGCCAGCAGCCAAGCCGAGCTCCGGGACATCCTACCTGAGCTCACAGATACGCAGTATTTT. Residues: CASSQAELRDILPELTDTQYF.

The chain uses TRBV30 and TRBJ1-2; 9 bases fit TRBD1. The CDR3 has 14 amino acids. CDR1 and CDR2 (germline): GTSNPN, SVGIG (reference sequence). The V gene end was trimmed by 3 bases and the J gene end by 2 bases; junction bases not matched to a gene: 4. The CDR3 DNA reads TGTGCCTGGAGAGGAACAGGGGGCAACTATGGCTACACCTTC. Protein: CAWRGTGGNYGYTF.

The chain links TRBV7-8 to TRBJ1-3, with D unclear. There are 16 residues in the CDR3. The germline CDR1 and CDR2 sequences are SGHVS and FQNEAQ. Trimming took 5 bases from V and 0 from J, leaving 14 bases between them. The CDR3: CASSPSPGPSGNTIYF. The CDR3 bases are TGTGCCAGCAGCCCGTCCCCCGGGCCCTCTGGAAACACCATATATTTT.